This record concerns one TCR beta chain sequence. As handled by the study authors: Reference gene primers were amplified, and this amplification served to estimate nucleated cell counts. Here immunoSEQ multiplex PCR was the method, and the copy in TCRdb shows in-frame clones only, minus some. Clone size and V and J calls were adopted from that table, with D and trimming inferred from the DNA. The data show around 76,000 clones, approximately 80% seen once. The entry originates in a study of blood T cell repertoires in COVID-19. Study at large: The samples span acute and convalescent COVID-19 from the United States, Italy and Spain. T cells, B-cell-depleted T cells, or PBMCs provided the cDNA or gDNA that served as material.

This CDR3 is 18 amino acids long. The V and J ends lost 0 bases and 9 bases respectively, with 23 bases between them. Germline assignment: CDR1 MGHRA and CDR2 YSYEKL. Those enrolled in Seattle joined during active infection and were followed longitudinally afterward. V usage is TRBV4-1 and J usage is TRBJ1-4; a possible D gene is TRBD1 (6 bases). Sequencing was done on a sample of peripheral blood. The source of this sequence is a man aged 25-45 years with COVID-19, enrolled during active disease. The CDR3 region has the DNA TGCGCCAGCAGCCAAGATTTCGCGGGGGGCACAGGGCTCCAAAAACTGTTTTTT. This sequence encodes CASSQDFAGGTGLQKLFF.